One and the same sample provided the 30 T cell receptor beta chains below, sequenced in a study of T cells in Graves' hyperthyroidism and ophthalmopathy. RNA transcripts were the template for amplifying TCR beta CDR3 regions. The HTBI set primed first-round TCR CDR3 RT-PCR. Using its own MiXCR run on the multiplex PCR reads, TCRdb lists one record per CDR3 protein. In the table there are about 200,000 distinct CDR3 sequences, around 16% of which are singletons. The sequenced sample was blood. These TCRs come from a middle-aged man with Graves' hyperthyroidism.

This clonotype appeared many times. This sequence joins TRBV12-3 or TRBV12-4 and TRBJ1-4, with 8 bases identical to TRBD1. V shed 3 bases and J 3 bases; nucleotides not matched to a gene: 3. This CDR3 contains 15 residues. The CDR3: CASSFSGGPNEKLFF. CDR3 sequence (DNA): TGTGCCAGCAGTTTTTCAGGGGGCCCTAATGAAAAACTGTTTTTT.

This clonotype was detected only a few times. This chain joins TRBV4-3 and TRBJ1-1; D remains unclear. CDR1 and CDR2 (germline): LGHNA, YSLEER. With 1 base removed from V and 5 bases from J, the gap between germline ends came to 14 bases. The CDR3 spans 15 residues. The CDR3 sequence: CASSQVWPAETEAFF. DNA for the CDR3: TGCGCCAGCAGCCAAGTATGGCCAGCCGAAACTGAAGCTTTCTTT.

J is TRBJ1-6 and V is TRBV5-4; TRBD1 matches 9 bases. The trim removed 2 bases at V and 6 bases at J, leaving 3 bases unmatched. From germline, CDR1 is SGHNT and CDR2 YYREEE (reference sequence). The CDR3 is 15 residues long. Written as DNA, the CDR3 is TGTGCCAGCAGCTTCGAGACAGGGGGTAATTCACCCCTCCACTTT. The encoded protein is CASSFETGGNSPLHF.

This clonotype was found many times. V usage is TRBV7-3 and J usage is TRBJ2-5; the D is unclear. V lost 5 bases and J lost 4, with 8 bases in between. CDR1 is SGHTA and CDR2 is FQGTGA in the germline V gene. CDR3 length: 12 amino acids. The CDR3 bases are TGTGCCAGCAGCCGACCGGGAGAGACCCAGTACTTC. Its translation is CASSRPGETQYF.

Many counts were recorded for this clonotype. V gene TRBV20-1 combines with J gene TRBJ2-1, with D possibly matching TRBD1 (5 bases). The CDR3 has 15 residues. Germline V gives CDR1 DFQATT, CDR2 SNEGSKA (reference sequence). V gave up 3 bases and J gave up 0 bases, with 12 bases separating them. Here the CDR3 reads CSASGHRSSYNEQFF. CDR3 in DNA: TGCAGTGCTAGCGGACACAGGAGCTCCTACAATGAGCAGTTCTTC.

This clonotype appeared a few times. Possible read error: a much larger clone is one base away. The chain recombines TRBV7-7 with TRBJ2-3, with D unclear. Germline CDR1 SSHAT, CDR2 FNYEAQ (reference sequence). The CDR3 is 14 residues long. The CDR3 region is CAGSLDARSDTQYF. The CDR3 DNA follows: TGTGCTGGCAGCTTAGACGCGAGATCAGATACGCAGTATTTT. The variable domain in full, with the rest retrieved from reference TRBV7-7 and TRBJ2-3, is GAGVSQSPRYKVTKRGQDVTLRCDPISSHATLYWYQQALGQGPEFLTYFNYEAQPDKSGLPSDRFSAERPEGSISTLTIQRTEQRDSAMYRCAGSLDARSDTQYFGPGTRLTVL.

CDR3 sequence (DNA): TGTGCCTGGGGCGGTAGCCTCTCCTACAATGAGCAGTTCTTC. Its translation is CAWGGSLSYNEQFF. The rearrangement joins TRBV30 to TRBJ2-1; D not certain. From germline, CDR1 is GTSNPN and CDR2 SVGIG (reference sequence). V was shortened by 5 bases and J by 0 bases, with 11 bases between the two germline ends. This CDR3 is built from 14 residues.

In its sample, this clonotype was seen many times. The rearrangement uses TRBV28 and TRBJ2-3, with TRBD2 as a possible D gene (6 bases). CDR3 length equals 15 residues. CDR1 is MDHEN, CDR2 SYDVKM, per germline. V was cut by 5 bases and J by 2 bases, with 14 bases left in between. The CDR3 DNA sequence: TGTGCCAGCAGTCCTCTCCGGGGGTACACAGATACGCAGTATTTT. This sequence encodes CASSPLRGYTDTQYF.

This clonotype came up many times. The rearrangement uses TRBV7-3 and TRBJ2-1; 11 nucleotides agree with TRBD1. With V trimmed by 5 bases and J by 10 bases, 7 bases remained unmatched. This CDR3 is 14 amino acids long. The germline gives CDR1 SGHTA, CDR2 FQGTGA. CDR3: CASSRGTGGEEQFF. The CDR3 DNA follows: TGTGCCAGCAGCCGGGGGACAGGGGGGGAAGAGCAGTTCTTC.

V is TRBV20-1 and J is TRBJ2-3, with 13 bases matching TRBD2. The CDR3 extends over 14 amino acids. Trimming at V came to 7 bases and at J to 6 bases, leaving 7 bases not matched to a gene. Germline V gene lookup returns CDR1 DFQATT and CDR2 SNEGSKA (reference sequence). The CDR3 protein is CSVSTSGRSDTQYF. In DNA, the CDR3 is TGCAGTGTATCGACTAGCGGGAGGAGCGATACGCAGTATTTT.

The sample holds many counts of this clonotype. V usage is TRBV12-3 or TRBV12-4 and J usage is TRBJ1-1; possibly TRBD1 for D (5 bases). The CDR3 runs to 13 residues. Trimming stripped 3 bases from V and 2 bases from J, with 7 bases between. The CDR3 spells CASSFGDNTEAFF. CDR3 DNA sequence: TGTGCCAGCAGTTTCGGGGACAACACTGAAGCTTTCTTT.

J is TRBJ2-1 and V is TRBV20-1, with 11 bases aligning to TRBD2. Germline loops: CDR1 DFQATT, CDR2 SNEGSKA (reference sequence). V trimming: 5 bases; J trimming: 3 bases; junction bases outside the gene matches: 6. The CDR3 length is 15 residues. CDR3 bases: TGCAGTGCTCCGAAGACTAGCGGGGTCTACAATGAGCAGTTCTTC. It specifies CSAPKTSGVYNEQFF.

This clonotype was seen many times. The gene calls are TRBV10-3 and TRBJ2-3, with TRBD2 matching over 7 bases. Unmatched junction bases numbered 3, after V lost 8 bases and J lost 1 base. From germline, CDR1 is ENHRY and CDR2 SYGVKD. The CDR3 sequence is 13 residues long. The CDR3 region is CAIGGGGTDTQYF. DNA for the CDR3: TGTGCCATCGGGGGGGGTGGCACAGATACGCAGTATTTT.

This clonotype occurred many times. J is TRBJ1-5 and V is TRBV20-1; D is perhaps TRBD1 (5 bases). The CDR3 consists of 12 residues. From germline, CDR1 is DFQATT and CDR2 SNEGSKA (reference sequence). The germline V and J ends were trimmed by 1 base and 5 bases, with 6 bases remaining between them. The CDR3 loop reads CSARGGDQPQHF. CDR3 sequence (DNA): TGCAGTGCTAGAGGGGGGGATCAGCCCCAGCATTTT.

The chain employs TRBV15 and TRBJ2-7; D unclear. Trimming cost V 2 bases and J 2 bases, with 4 bases left between them. Germline V lookup: CDR1 LNHNV, CDR2 YYDKDF (reference sequence). The CDR3 has 12 amino acids. CDR3 protein: CATSRPPYEQYF. The CDR3 DNA sequence: TGTGCCACCAGCAGACCCCCCTACGAGCAGTACTTC.

Many counts were recorded for this clonotype. The rearrangement links TRBV5-1 to TRBJ2-3, with 10 bases identical to TRBD2. The CDR3 contains 17 residues. Germline V gene sequence: CDR1 SGHRS, CDR2 YFSETQ. The V and J ends lost 1 base and 2 bases, in that order; junction bases with no gene match: 7. CDR3 sequence: CASSLRGLAAVTDTQYF. In DNA form, the CDR3 reads TGCGCCAGCAGCTTGAGAGGACTAGCGGCGGTCACAGATACGCAGTATTTT.

This clonotype was observed many times. V and J are TRBV20-1 and TRBJ2-7; no reliable D call. The CDR3 length is 13 residues. Trimming took off 6 bases at V and 2 bases at J, with 14 bases between the two ends. Germline V gene data show CDR1 as DFQATT and CDR2 as SNEGSKA (reference sequence). CDR3 DNA sequence: TGCAGTGCAAGATTCCCAAAAACCTACGAGCAGTACTTC. Amino acids: CSARFPKTYEQYF.

This clonotype has more than one count but fewer than ten. The chain recombines TRBV6-2 or TRBV6-3 with TRBJ2-1, with TRBD1 identical over 7 bases. The CDR3 runs to 19 residues. Germline V gives CDR1 MNHEY, CDR2 SVGEGT. The V gene end was trimmed by 0 bases and the J gene end by 3 bases; junction bases not matched to a gene: 14. The CDR3 DNA follows: TGTGCCAGCAGTTACTCTTCTGGGGCAGGGGGTCTCTTCTACAATGAGCAGTTCTTC. Residues: CASSYSSGAGGLFYNEQFF.

This clonotype was detected ten times or more. The V and J genes are TRBV27 and TRBJ2-7; D tentatively reads TRBD1 or TRBD2 (5 bases each). Trimming left V 4 bases short and J 6 bases short, with 13 bases between. The CDR3 is 13 residues long. CDR1 is MNHEY, CDR2 SMNVEV, per germline (reference sequence). The CDR3 nucleotides are TGTGCCAGCAGTTGGGGACGGATGGGCGAGCAGTACTTC. Encoded protein: CASSWGRMGEQYF.

This clonotype was seen ten or more times. The genes are TRBV7-8 and TRBJ2-5; 7 bases agree with TRBD1. This CDR3 is 15 amino acids long. Germline values: CDR1 SGHVS, CDR2 FQNEAQ. Trimming cost V 4 bases and J 2 bases; bases outside gene matches: 7. CDR3 nucleotides: TGTGCCAGCAGCTACCGCCGGGACAGACAAGAGACCCAGTACTTC. The encoded protein is CASSYRRDRQETQYF.

The chain links TRBV20-1 to TRBJ1-1; D remains ambiguous. Germline CDR1 DFQATT, CDR2 SNEGSKA (reference sequence). The CDR3 covers 13 residues. The germline V and J ends were trimmed by 3 bases and 6 bases, with 14 bases remaining between them. CDR3 region: CSARVHPTAEAFF. The CDR3 DNA is TGCAGTGCTAGGGTCCACCCGACGGCTGAAGCTTTCTTT.

This clonotype has just a few counts. V is TRBV30 and J is TRBJ2-2, with no clear D. Trimming took 0 bases from V and 7 from J, leaving 6 bases between them. The CDR3 extends over 12 amino acids. Germline assignment: CDR1 GTSNPN and CDR2 SVGIG (reference sequence). CDR3: CAWSVRNGELFF. CDR3 bases: TGTGCCTGGAGTGTGCGGAACGGGGAGCTGTTTTTT.

This clonotype was recorded at least ten times. V gene TRBV28 combines with J gene TRBJ1-2, with D possibly being TRBD1 (5 bases). V was cut by 7 bases and J by 1 base, with 13 bases left in between. The CDR3 runs 14 residues. From germline, CDR1 is MDHEN and CDR2 SYDVKM. The CDR3 here is CASTADSYNYGYTF. The CDR3 region has the DNA TGTGCCAGCACCGCCGACAGTTATAACTATGGCTACACCTTC.

The V call is TRBV6-1, the J call TRBJ2-7; D gene uncertain. Looked up from germline, CDR1 is MNHNS and CDR2 is SASEGT. The CDR3 spans 11 residues. V lost 7 bases and J 2 bases, leaving 6 bases between the germline ends. The chain's CDR3 is CASIAPYEQYF. In DNA form, the CDR3 reads TGTGCCAGCATCGCCCCCTACGAGCAGTACTTC.

The chain is built from TRBV6-5 and TRBJ2-3; a possible D gene is TRBD2 (5 bases). This CDR3 contains 13 residues. Germline V gene data show CDR1 as MNHEY and CDR2 as SVGAGI. The germline V and J ends were trimmed by 0 bases and 10 bases, with 11 bases remaining between them. The CDR3 sequence is CASSYSWARAQYF. The CDR3 DNA reads TGTGCCAGCAGTTACTCGTGGGCGCGGGCGCAGTATTTT.

This clonotype appeared many times. One end of the junction varies from germline; a read error may be responsible. V and J are TRBV7-9 and TRBJ2-5; 9 bases are shared with TRBD1. Germline CDR1 and CDR2: SEHNR and FQNEAQ (reference sequence). The CDR3 extends over 16 amino acids. CDR3 sequence reads: CASSFTGTGIQGTQYF. Here the CDR3 DNA reads TGTGCCAGCAGCTTTACCGGGACAGGGATCCAAGGGACCCAGTACTTC. The variable domain in full, with the rest retrieved from reference TRBV7-9 and TRBJ2-5, is DTGVSQNPRHKITKRGQNVTFRCDPISEHNRLYWYRQTLGQGPEFLTYFQNEAQLEKSRLLSDRFSAERPKGSFSTLEIQRTEQGDSAMYLCASSFTGTGIQGTQYFGPGTRLLVL.

The chain links TRBV4-3 to TRBJ1-5; unclear D gene. The CDR3 extends over 13 amino acids. Trimming removed 0 bases at V and 7 bases at J, with 7 bases between. Germline CDR1 reads LGHNA; CDR2 reads YSLEER. The CDR3 is CASSQDRFQPQHF. The CDR3 bases are TGCGCCAGCAGCCAAGATCGGTTCCAGCCCCAGCATTTT.

This sequence joins TRBV6-1 and TRBJ2-7; 12 positions match TRBD2. The CDR3 runs 16 residues. Looked up from germline, CDR1 is MNHNS and CDR2 is SASEGT. Losses at the gene ends were 2 bases for V and 2 bases for J; bases not matched to a gene: 4. The DNA of the CDR3 is TGTGCCAGCAGTGAAACCCCTAGCGGGGGGGCCTACGAGCAGTACTTC. Translation gives CASSETPSGGAYEQYF.

Many counts were recorded for this clonotype. This chain joins TRBV29-1 and TRBJ2-3; 9 bases are shared with TRBD1. The J segment lost 4 bases and the V segment lost 3 bases, leaving 2 bases of the junction unmatched. The CDR3 sequence is 13 residues long. Looked up from germline, CDR1 is SQVTM and CDR2 is ANQGSEA. CDR3 loop: CSVEGDRADTQYF. CDR3 sequence (DNA): TGCAGCGTTGAGGGGGACAGGGCAGATACGCAGTATTTT.

This chain uses TRBV7-8 with TRBJ2-5; 9 bases line up with TRBD1. Germline assignment: CDR1 SGHVS and CDR2 FQNEAQ. J lost 0 bases, V lost 5 bases, and 13 bases had no gene match. The CDR3 consists of 18 residues. The CDR3 spells CASSHGTGYERNQETQYF. CDR3 DNA sequence: TGTGCCAGCAGCCACGGGACAGGGTATGAGAGGAACCAAGAGACCCAGTACTTC.